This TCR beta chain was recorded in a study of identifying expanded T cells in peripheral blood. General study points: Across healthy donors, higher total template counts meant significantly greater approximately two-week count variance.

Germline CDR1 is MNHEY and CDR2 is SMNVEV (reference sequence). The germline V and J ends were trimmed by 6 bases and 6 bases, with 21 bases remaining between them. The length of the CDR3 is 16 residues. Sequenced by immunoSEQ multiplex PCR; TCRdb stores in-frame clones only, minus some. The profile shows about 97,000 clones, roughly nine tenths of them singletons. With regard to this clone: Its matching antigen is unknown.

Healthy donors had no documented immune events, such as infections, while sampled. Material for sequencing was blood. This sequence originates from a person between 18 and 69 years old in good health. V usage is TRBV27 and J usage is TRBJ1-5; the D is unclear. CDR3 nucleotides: TGTGCCAGCAGGGTCTTTAGAGGTGGGGTAGGTCAGCCCCAGCATTTT. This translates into CASRVFRGGVGQPQHF.